This entry lists 3 T cell receptor beta chains sequenced from one sample in a study of cytomegalovirus exposure and HLA in healthy donors (dated by TCRdb to 2016 to 2017). The library was produced with the immunoSEQ multiplex PCR assay. Entries here come from immuneACCESS through TCRdb and include only in-frame sequences with V and J called. Some clones fail to appear in such tables; in the studies checked, an unresolved V gene covers under half of the shortfall, and the cause of the remainder is unknown. This sample comprises 150,000 to 200,000 clones, 89% of them detected only once. The ten top clones hold 10% of the sample. The sample consisted of PBMCs. The receptors shown here come from a woman younger than 30 in good health and CMV-seropositive.

This chain uses TRBV4-1 with TRBJ2-7; the match to TRBD1 covers 7 bases. This CDR3 spans 14 amino acids. The trim removed 4 bases at V and 1 base at J, leaving 4 bases unmatched. Germline V gene lookup returns CDR1 MGHRA and CDR2 YSYEKL. The CDR3: CASSLPGQSYEQYF. In DNA form, the CDR3 reads TGCGCCAGCAGCCTCCCGGGACAGTCCTACGAGCAGTACTTC.

The chain couples TRBV4-3 to TRBJ2-2; 10 bases line up with TRBD2. The germline V gene encodes CDR1 LGHNA and CDR2 YSLEER. V shed 4 bases, J shed 5 bases, and the junction held 10 bases outside the gene matches. The CDR3 spans 17 residues. DNA for the CDR3: TGCGCCAGCAGCCCCGTGAGAGCTAGCGGGAGTACCGGGGAGCTGTTTTTT. Translating it yields CASSPVRASGSTGELFF.

The chain links TRBV28 to TRBJ2-1; D unresolved. V shed 7 bases and J shed 0 bases, with 10 bases lying between them. Germline CDR1 reads MDHEN; CDR2 reads SYDVKM. CDR3 length: 14 residues. The CDR3 bases are TGTGCCAGCAACAACCCCAACTCCTACAATGAGCAGTTCTTC. Protein product: CASNNPNSYNEQFF.